This T cell receptor beta chain derives from a study of shared clonotypes between healthy human individuals. The CDR3 extends over 16 amino acids. Per the germline V gene, CDR1 is SGHNT and CDR2 is YYREEE (reference sequence). V shed 4 bases and J shed 3 bases, with 19 bases lying between them. The data were produced by immunoSEQ multiplex PCR, yet TCRdb's version contains in-frame clones alone and is incomplete. The repertoire holds some 2,500,000 clones, with 85% to 95% as singletons. A CD45RA+ naive subset and a CD45RA-negative memory subset were split from CD4+ cells. The sample consisted of naive CD4+ T cells from PBMCs. Stated subset: CD45RA+ positively selected. The rearrangement uses TRBV5-4 and TRBJ1-1; a weak D match, TRBD1 (6 bases). The receptor's source is a man aged 18 to 29 in good health. Some clones in this sample may be carry-over from other donors' samples. In DNA form, the CDR3 reads TGTGCCAGCAGCCCTCCGGGACAACCAAAATACACTGAAGCTTTCTTT. This translates into CASSPPGQPKYTEAFF.